The source of this T cell receptor (beta chain) is a study of CD8 T cells in ankylosing spondylitis. Quantitative 5'-RACE was performed with molecular barcodes, and it yielded the TCR beta libraries. One entry per CDR3 protein results from TCRdb running MiXCR on the 5' RACE reads. The table has 150,000 to 200,000 distinct CDR3 sequences, 11% seen once; the top ten hold about 27%. The sample holds a few counts of this clonotype. The receptor's source is a male donor with ankylosing spondylitis or in good health (not recorded which). The sample consisted of blood, either unsorted or a sorted T cell fraction (not recorded which).

The CDR3 region has the DNA TGTGCCAGCAGCTTAGTCCGGGACGGCAATGAGCAGTTCTTC. This sequence encodes CASSLVRDGNEQFF. The rearrangement links TRBV7-2 to TRBJ2-1; D assignment may be TRBD1 or TRBD2 (5 bases each). CDR1 is SGHTA and CDR2 is FQGNSA in the germline V gene. Trimming left V 1 base short and J 6 bases short, with 10 bases between. This CDR3 contains 14 residues.